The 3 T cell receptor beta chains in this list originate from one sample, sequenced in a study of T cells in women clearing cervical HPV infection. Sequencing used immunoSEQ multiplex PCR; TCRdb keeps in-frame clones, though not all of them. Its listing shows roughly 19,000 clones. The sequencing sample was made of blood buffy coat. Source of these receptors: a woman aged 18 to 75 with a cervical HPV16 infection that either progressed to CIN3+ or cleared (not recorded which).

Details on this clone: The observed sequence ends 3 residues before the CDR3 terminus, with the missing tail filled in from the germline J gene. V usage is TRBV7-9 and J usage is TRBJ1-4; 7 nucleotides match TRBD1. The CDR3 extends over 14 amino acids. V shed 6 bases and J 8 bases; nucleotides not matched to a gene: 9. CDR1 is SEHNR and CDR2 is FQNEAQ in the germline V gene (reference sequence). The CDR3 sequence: CASRGGDSFEKLFF. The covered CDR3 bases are TGTGCCAGCAGAGGTGGGGACAGTTTCGAAAAA.

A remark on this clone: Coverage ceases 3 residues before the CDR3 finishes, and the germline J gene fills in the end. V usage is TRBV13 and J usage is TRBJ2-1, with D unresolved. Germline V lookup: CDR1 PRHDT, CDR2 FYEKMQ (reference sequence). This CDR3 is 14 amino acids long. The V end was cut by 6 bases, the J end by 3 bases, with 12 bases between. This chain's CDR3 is CASRGETVYNEQFF. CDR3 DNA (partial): TGTGCCAGCAGGGGCGAAACGGTCTACAATGAG. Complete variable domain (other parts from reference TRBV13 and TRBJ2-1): AAGVIQSPRHLIKEKRETATLKCYPIPRHDTVYWYQQGPGQDPQFLISFYEKMQSDKGSIPDRFSAQQFSDYHSELNMSSLELGDSALYFCASRGETVYNEQFFGPGTRLTVL.

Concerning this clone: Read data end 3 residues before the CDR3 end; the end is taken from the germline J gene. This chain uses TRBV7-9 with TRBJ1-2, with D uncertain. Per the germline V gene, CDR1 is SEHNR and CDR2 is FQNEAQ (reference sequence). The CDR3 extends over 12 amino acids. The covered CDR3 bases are TGTGCCAGCAGCTTAGTCCTAGCTAAC. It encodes CASSLVLAN. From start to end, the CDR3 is CASSLVLANYTF.